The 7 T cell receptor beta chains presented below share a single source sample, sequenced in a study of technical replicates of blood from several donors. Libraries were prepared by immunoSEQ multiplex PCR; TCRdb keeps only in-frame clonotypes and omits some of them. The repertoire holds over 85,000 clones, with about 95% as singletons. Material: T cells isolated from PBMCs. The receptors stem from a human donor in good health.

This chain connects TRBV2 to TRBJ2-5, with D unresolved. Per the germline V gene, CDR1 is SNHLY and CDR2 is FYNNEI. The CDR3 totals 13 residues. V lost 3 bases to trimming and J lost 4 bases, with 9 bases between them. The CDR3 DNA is TGTGCCAGCAGTGATTATCAGGTAGAGACCCAGTACTTC. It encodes CASSDYQVETQYF.

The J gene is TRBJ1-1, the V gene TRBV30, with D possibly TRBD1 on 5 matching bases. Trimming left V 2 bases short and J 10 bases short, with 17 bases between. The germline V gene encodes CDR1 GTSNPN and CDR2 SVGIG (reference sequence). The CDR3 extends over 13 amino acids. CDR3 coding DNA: TGTGCCTGGAGTACGGAGGGGCTGCATAGAGCTTTCTTT. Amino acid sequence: CAWSTEGLHRAFF.

Here the CDR3 DNA reads TGCGCCAGCAGCCTCCTTATAAAAGATACGCAGTATTTT. It is translated as CASSLLIKDTQYF. This chain uses TRBV4-3 with TRBJ2-3; no clear D. V was pared by 4 bases and J by 5 bases, with 10 bases between. Germline CDR1 reads LGHNA; CDR2 reads YSLEER. The CDR3 covers 13 residues.

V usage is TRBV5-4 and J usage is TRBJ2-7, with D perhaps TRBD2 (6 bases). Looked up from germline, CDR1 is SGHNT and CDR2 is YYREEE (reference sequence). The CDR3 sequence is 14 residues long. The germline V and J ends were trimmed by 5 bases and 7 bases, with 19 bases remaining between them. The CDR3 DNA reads TGTGCCAGCAGGCCTAAACTAACGGGGGTAGAGCAGTACTTC. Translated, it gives CASRPKLTGVEQYF.

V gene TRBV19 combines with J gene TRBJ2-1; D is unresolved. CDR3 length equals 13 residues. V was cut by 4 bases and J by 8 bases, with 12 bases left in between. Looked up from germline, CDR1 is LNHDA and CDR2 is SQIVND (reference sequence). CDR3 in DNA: TGTGCCAGTAGTACACTCGAGTCCCATGAGCAGTTCTTC. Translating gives CASSTLESHEQFF.

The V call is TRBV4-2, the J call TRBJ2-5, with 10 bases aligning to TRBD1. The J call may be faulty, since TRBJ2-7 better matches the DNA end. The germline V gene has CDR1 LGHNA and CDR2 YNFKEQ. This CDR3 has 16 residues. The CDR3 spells CASSPRPGQGIYEQYF. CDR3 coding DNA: TGTGCCAGCAGCCCCAGACCGGGACAGGGGATATACGAGCAGTACTTC.

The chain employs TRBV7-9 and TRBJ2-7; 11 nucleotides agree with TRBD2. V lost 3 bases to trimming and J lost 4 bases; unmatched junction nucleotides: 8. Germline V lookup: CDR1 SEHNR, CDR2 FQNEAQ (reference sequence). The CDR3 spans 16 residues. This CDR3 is CASSLATSGRYYEQYF. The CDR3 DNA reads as TGTGCCAGCAGCTTGGCTACTAGCGGGAGATATTACGAGCAGTACTTC.